A selection of T cell receptor beta chains follows, all from one sample in a study of long-term antiretroviral therapy in people with HIV. Data came from immunoSEQ multiplex PCR; TCRdb stores just in-frame clones and leaves some out. The table records over 35,000 clones, around 75% of them present only once. The starting material was unsorted PBMCs, obtained 1.5 years after starting antiretroviral therapy. These receptors were collected from a man aged 18 to 29 with HIV. Both conserved end residues are part of each CDR3. The order of the fields is CDR3 protein, CDR3 DNA, clone size, D gene, J gene, V gene. A D gene is named only where the DNA matches it firmly. Size values are once, few and many counts, or a class for expanded clones, and some rows have none.

CASSLRNDLGSYNEQFF TGTGCCAGCAGCTTAAGAAACGATTTGGGCTCCTACAATGAGCAGTTCTTC . . TRBJ2-1 TRBV7-9
CASSLSGTSVTGELFF TGTGCCAGCAGCCTCTCCGGGACTAGCGTCACCGGGGAGCTGTTTTTT . TRBD2 TRBJ2-2 TRBV7-9
CASSRDFVDTQYF TGCGCCAGCAGTCGGGACTTCGTAGATACGCAGTATTTT . . TRBJ2-3 TRBV5-1
CASSDRGGQPQHF TGTGCCAGCAGTGACAGGGGAGGCCAGCCCCAGCATTTT . . TRBJ1-5 TRBV6-1
CASSGQIPYEQYF TGTGCCAGCAGCGGACAGATTCCCTACGAGCAGTACTTC . . TRBJ2-7 TRBV28
CATQDSRQYEAFF TGTGCCACCCAGGACAGTCGGCAGTATGAAGCTTTCTTT . . TRBJ1-1 TRBV15
CASSDAFF TGTGCCAGCAGTGATGCTTTCTTT few . TRBJ1-1 TRBV6-1
CATGQGSNQPQHF TGTGCCACGGGGCAGGGAAGCAATCAGCCCCAGCATTTT . . TRBJ1-5 TRBV27
CASSQGNTEAFF TGTGCCAGCAGCCAGGGAAACACTGAAGCTTTCTTT few . TRBJ1-1 TRBV2
CASSPSGTPTRSLNTEAFF TGTGCCAGCAGCCCCTCAGGTACCCCAACCCGTTCCCTGAACACTGAAGCTTTCTTT . . TRBJ1-1 TRBV13
CASSDQGYSNQPQHF TGTGCCAGCAGTGACCAGGGGTATAGCAATCAGCCCCAGCATTTT . . TRBJ1-5 TRBV6-1
CASSPPSAGGIQYF TGTGCCAGCAGCCCCCCGTCGGCGGGAGGCATTCAGTACTTC . TRBD2 TRBJ2-4 TRBV7-2
CASSGGETGGLFF TGTGCCAGCAGCGGAGGAGAGACGGGAGGACTGTTTTTT . . TRBJ1-4 TRBV5-8
CASRDRLGGSDTQYF TGTGCCAGCAGAGACAGACTAGGTGGGTCAGATACGCAGTATTTT . . TRBJ2-3 TRBV2
CASRLGTDYGYTF TGTGCCAGCAGGCTAGGGACAGACTATGGCTACACCTTC . TRBD1 TRBJ1-2 TRBV28
CASSPPGQSGANVLTF TGCGCCAGCAGCCCCCCCGGACAGTCTGGGGCCAACGTCCTGACTTTC . . TRBJ2-6 TRBV5-1
CASSERGSNQPQHF TGTGCCAGCAGCGAGCGGGGTAGCAATCAGCCCCAGCATTTT once . TRBJ1-5 TRBV5-6
CASNPIGYRYEQYF TGTGCCAGCAACCCTATCGGGTATCGCTACGAGCAGTACTTC . . TRBJ2-7 TRBV6-5
CASSLDSGPSYEQYF TGTGCCAGCAGCTTAGATAGCGGCCCCTCCTACGAGCAGTACTTC . . TRBJ2-7 TRBV7-6
CASSAGKYSNQPQHF TGTGCCAGCTCCGCAGGGAAATATAGCAATCAGCCCCAGCATTTT . . TRBJ1-5 TRBV19
CASSLGLDYEQYF TGTGCCAGCAGCTTGGGACTAGATTACGAGCAGTACTTC . TRBD2 TRBJ2-7 TRBV7-2
CASSQDMVQRANQPQHF TGTGCCAGCAGCCAAGATATGGTTCAGAGGGCCAATCAGCCCCAGCATTTT . . TRBJ1-5 TRBV14
CSLFWGTQYF TGCAGTCTTTTTTGGGGGACGCAGTATTTT . . TRBJ2-3 TRBV20-1
CASSHSKLAVGGELFF TGCGCCAGCAGCCACAGCAAGCTAGCCGTCGGCGGGGAGCTGTTTTTT few . TRBJ2-2 TRBV4-1
CASSKNLYNEQFF TGTGCCAGTAGTAAAAATCTATACAATGAGCAGTTCTTC . . TRBJ2-1 TRBV19
CASSRDRAGEQFF TGTGCCAGCAGTAGGGACAGGGCAGGAGAGCAGTTCTTC . TRBD1 TRBJ2-1 TRBV5-4
CASSQALGIVGTF TGTGCCAGCAGCCAGGCGCTGGGGATTGTTGGGACCTTC medium-sized . TRBJ1-2 TRBV5-5
CASSLGWAGPSYEQYF TGTGCCAGCAGTTTAGGTTGGGCAGGACCCTCCTACGAGCAGTACTTC . . TRBJ2-7 TRBV28
CASSDRENTEAFF TGTGCCAGCAGCGACAGGGAAAACACTGAAGCTTTCTTT . TRBD1 TRBJ1-1 TRBV13
CATRGTGTGELFF TGTGCCACCCGAGGTACCGGGACCGGGGAGCTGTTTTTT . . TRBJ2-2 TRBV6-4
CASRDLGGSYEQYF TGCGCCAGCAGGGATCTGGGCGGATCTTACGAGCAGTACTTC . . TRBJ2-7 TRBV5-1
CASSVTGGETQYF TGTGCCAGCAGCGTGACGGGCGGAGAGACCCAGTACTTC . . TRBJ2-5 TRBV9
CASSSGDSSSYEQYF TGTGCCAGCAGTTCGGGAGACTCCAGCTCCTACGAGCAGTACTTC . . TRBJ2-7 TRBV28
CASSLGVGGNTGELFF TGTGCCAGCAGCTTGGGTGTCGGAGGGAACACCGGGGAGCTGTTTTTT . . TRBJ2-2 TRBV5-6
CASSVVDSGRVGELFF TGTGCCAGCAGCGTAGTTGATAGCGGGAGGGTCGGGGAGCTGTTTTTT . TRBD2 TRBJ2-2 TRBV9
CAFEGKAHNEQFF TGTGCCTTTGAGGGAAAGGCACACAATGAGCAGTTCTTC . . TRBJ2-1 TRBV5-4
CASSEGQGVRPQHF TGTGCCAGCAGTGAAGGCCAGGGGGTCCGGCCCCAGCATTTT . TRBD1 TRBJ1-5 TRBV6-1
CASSPQRTSRYYEQYF TGTGCCAGCAGCCCCCAGAGGACCAGTCGATATTACGAGCAGTACTTC . . TRBJ2-7 TRBV28
CASRRDRGDNQPQHF TGTGCCAGCAGAAGGGACAGGGGGGACAATCAGCCCCAGCATTTT . TRBD1 TRBJ1-5 TRBV6-1
CASSSPPREQYF TGTGCCAGCAGTTCCCCTCCTCGGGAGCAGTACTTC once . TRBJ2-7 TRBV28
CASSFPPQTRTGNQPQHF TGCGCCAGCAGCTTTCCCCCCCAAACTCGCACAGGCAATCAGCCCCAGCATTTT few . TRBJ1-5 TRBV5-1
CASSDYLAISWTYNEQFF TGTGCCAGTAGTGACTACCTAGCCATTAGTTGGACCTACAATGAGCAGTTCTTC . . TRBJ2-1 TRBV19
CASSLELQGASYEQYF TGCGCCAGCAGCTTGGAATTGCAGGGGGCATCTTACGAGCAGTACTTC . TRBD1 TRBJ2-7 TRBV5-1
CASSLSVERRTQYF TGTGCCAGCTCACTTTCGGTTGAACGGCGGACCCAGTACTTC . . TRBJ2-5 TRBV18
CASSLAGDRTEAFF TGTGCCAGCAGCTTAGCAGGGGATCGGACTGAAGCTTTCTTT . . TRBJ1-1 TRBV7-2
CASSLTAEKLFF TGTGCCAGCAGTCTAACAGCTGAAAAACTGTTTTTT . . TRBJ1-4 TRBV6-6
CASSTTLTYEQYF TGTGCCAGCAGCACGACCTTAACCTACGAGCAGTACTTC . . TRBJ2-7 TRBV28
CASSPGTSGSRNEQFF TGTGCCAGCAGCCCCGGGACTAGCGGGAGTAGGAATGAGCAGTTCTTC . TRBD2 TRBJ2-1 TRBV5-4
CSVEHWASGRNEQFF TGCAGCGTTGAACATTGGGCTAGCGGGAGAAATGAGCAGTTCTTC . TRBD2 TRBJ2-1 TRBV29-1
CASSLRETLNEQFF TGTGCCAGCAGCTTGCGGGAGACCCTCAATGAGCAGTTCTTC . . TRBJ2-1 TRBV5-6